These 8 T cell receptor beta chains originate from one sample sequenced in a study of blood T cells in healthy people across ages. The authors ran a second PCR of roughly 6 to 11 cycles using a sample-barcoded 5' primer and a J-beta primer mix. Each CDR3 protein gets one entry after TCRdb re-called the 5' RACE reads with MiXCR. The data show 1.5 million to 2 million distinct CDR3 sequences, with around half seen just once and approximately 2% held by the top ten. What was sequenced was blood. The receptor source for this set is a woman between 40 and 55 years old in good health.

The genes are TRBV12-3 or TRBV12-4 and TRBJ1-4; TRBD1 matches at 12 bases. This CDR3 is built from 17 residues. The ends lost 3 bases at V and 10 bases at J; junction bases unmatched: 12. As DNA, the CDR3 is TGTGCCAGCAGTTTCCACAATAGGGGGACAGGGGGCGGAAAACTGTTTTTT. Its protein is CASSFHNRGTGGGKLFF.

This clonotype has only a few counts. The chain couples TRBV27 to TRBJ1-4; D remains ambiguous. Germline V gene lookup returns CDR1 MNHEY and CDR2 SMNVEV (reference sequence). The V end was cut by 5 bases, the J end by 8 bases, with 15 bases between. The CDR3 runs 14 residues. As DNA, the CDR3 is TGTGCCAGCAGTACCAACCCGAATGGGGAAAAACTGTTTTTT. It yields the protein CASSTNPNGEKLFF.

J is TRBJ2-3 and V is TRBV15; 10 positions match TRBD2. V dropped 8 bases and J dropped 3; count of bases not matched to a gene: 5. Germline CDR1 is LNHNV and CDR2 is YYDKDF (reference sequence). The CDR3 is 14 amino acids. CDR3 nucleotides: TGTGCCACCCGGCCGGGACTAGCGACAGATACGCAGTATTTT. Amino acids: CATRPGLATDTQYF.

The chain joins TRBV6-5 to TRBJ2-7; 8 nucleotides align to TRBD1. Per the germline V gene, CDR1 is MNHEY and CDR2 is SVGAGI. This CDR3 spans 16 amino acids. J was trimmed by 0 bases and V by 2 bases; bases with no gene match: 6. Written as DNA, the CDR3 is TGTGCCAGCAGTTACGGGGACAGGTTTAGCTCCTACGAGCAGTACTTC. This sequence encodes CASSYGDRFSSYEQYF.

This clonotype was seen more than once but under ten times. V gene TRBV4-2 combines with J gene TRBJ2-3; D is perhaps TRBD1 or TRBD2 (5 bases each). The CDR3 is made up of 17 amino acids. Germline-derived CDR1 and CDR2 are LGHNA and YNFKEQ. Trimming shortened V by 4 bases and J by 1 base, and 18 bases separated the two germline ends. CDR3 residues: CASSPFTGTSGTDTQYF. CDR3 nucleotides: TGTGCCAGCAGCCCATTTACCGGGACGTCTGGCACAGATACGCAGTATTTT.

The genes are TRBV6-5 and TRBJ2-7, with a tentative D call TRBD2 (6 bases). Germline V CDR1 and CDR2: MNHEY, SVGAGI. The CDR3 contains 15 residues. V was trimmed by 5 bases and J by 2 bases, leaving 16 bases between them. In DNA form, the CDR3 reads TGTGCCAGCAGTCCAAGGGGAGCGGGCCCCTACGAGCAGTACTTC. Protein sequence: CASSPRGAGPYEQYF.

This chain connects TRBV20-1 to TRBJ2-5; D perhaps matches TRBD1 (6 bases). TRBJ2-7 matches the DNA end more closely, so the J call is doubtful. The CDR3 is 14 amino acids. Germline values: CDR1 DFQATT, CDR2 SNEGSKA (reference sequence). Written as DNA, the CDR3 is TGCAGTGCTAGACAGGGGAACCCTACCCTCGAGCAGTACTTC. It encodes CSARQGNPTLEQYF.

V gene TRBV5-1 combines with J gene TRBJ2-5, with D tentatively TRBD1 (7 bases). This CDR3 region has 17 residues. Germline CDR1 SGHRS, CDR2 YFSETQ. V lost 1 base and J 11 bases, leaving 27 bases between the germline ends. CDR3 residues: CASSLSRGASSYNEQYF. The CDR3 nucleotides are TGCGCCAGCAGCTTGAGCAGGGGGGCCTCTTCCTACAATGAGCAGTACTTC.